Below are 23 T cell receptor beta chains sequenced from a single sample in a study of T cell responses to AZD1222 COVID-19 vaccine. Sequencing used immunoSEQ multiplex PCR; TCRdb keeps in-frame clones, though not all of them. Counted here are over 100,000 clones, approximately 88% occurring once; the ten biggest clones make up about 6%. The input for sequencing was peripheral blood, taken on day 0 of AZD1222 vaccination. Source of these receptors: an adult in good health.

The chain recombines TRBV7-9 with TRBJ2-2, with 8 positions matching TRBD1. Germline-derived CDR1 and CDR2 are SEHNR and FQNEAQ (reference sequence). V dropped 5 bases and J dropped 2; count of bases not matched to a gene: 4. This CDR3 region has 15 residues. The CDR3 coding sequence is TGTGCCAGCAGCCTCGGACAGGGAAACACCGGGGAGCTGTTTTTT. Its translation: CASSLGQGNTGELFF.

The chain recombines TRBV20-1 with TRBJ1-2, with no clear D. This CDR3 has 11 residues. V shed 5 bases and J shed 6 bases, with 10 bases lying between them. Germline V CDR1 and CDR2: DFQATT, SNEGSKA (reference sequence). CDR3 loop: CSAVTSNGYTF. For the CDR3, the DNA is TGCAGTGCTGTTACAAGCAATGGCTACACCTTC.

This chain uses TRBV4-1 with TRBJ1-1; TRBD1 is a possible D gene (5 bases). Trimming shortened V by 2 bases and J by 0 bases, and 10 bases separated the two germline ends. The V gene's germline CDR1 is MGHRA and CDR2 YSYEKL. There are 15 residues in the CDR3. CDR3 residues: CASSQRQRMNTEAFF. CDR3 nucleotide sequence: TGCGCCAGCAGCCAACGACAGCGCATGAACACTGAAGCTTTCTTT.

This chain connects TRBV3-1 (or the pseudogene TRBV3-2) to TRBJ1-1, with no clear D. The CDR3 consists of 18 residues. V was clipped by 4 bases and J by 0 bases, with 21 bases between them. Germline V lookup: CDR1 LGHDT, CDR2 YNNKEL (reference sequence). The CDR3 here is CASSPLLEFGPMNTEAFF. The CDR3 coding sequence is TGTGCCAGCAGCCCGCTTTTGGAGTTTGGTCCAATGAACACTGAAGCTTTCTTT.

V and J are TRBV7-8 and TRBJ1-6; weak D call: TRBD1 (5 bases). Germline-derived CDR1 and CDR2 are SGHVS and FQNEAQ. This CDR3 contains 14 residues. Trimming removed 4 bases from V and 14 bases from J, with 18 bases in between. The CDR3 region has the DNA TGTGCCAGCAGCTCAAAAGGGGAAAACGTGGCCCTCCACTTT. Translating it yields CASSSKGENVALHF.

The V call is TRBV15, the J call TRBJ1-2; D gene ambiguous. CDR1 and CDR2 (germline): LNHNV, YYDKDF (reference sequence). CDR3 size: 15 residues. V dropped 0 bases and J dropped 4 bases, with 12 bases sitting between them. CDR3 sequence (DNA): TGTGCCACCAGCAGAGATCGGAGCCTGACCTATGGCTACACCTTC. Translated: CATSRDRSLTYGYTF. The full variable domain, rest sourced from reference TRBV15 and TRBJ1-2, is DAMVIQNPRYQVTQFGKPVTLSCSQTLNHNVMYWYQQKSSQAPKLLFHYYDKDFNNEADTPDNFQSRRPNTSFCFLDIRSPGLGDTAMYLCATSRDRSLTYGYTFGSGTRLTVV.

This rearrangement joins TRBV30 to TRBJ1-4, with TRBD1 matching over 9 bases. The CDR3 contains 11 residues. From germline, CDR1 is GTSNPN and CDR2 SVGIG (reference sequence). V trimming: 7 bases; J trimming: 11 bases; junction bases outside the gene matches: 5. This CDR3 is CAYRGLRKLFF. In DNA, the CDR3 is TGTGCCTACAGGGGGCTTAGGAAACTGTTTTTT.

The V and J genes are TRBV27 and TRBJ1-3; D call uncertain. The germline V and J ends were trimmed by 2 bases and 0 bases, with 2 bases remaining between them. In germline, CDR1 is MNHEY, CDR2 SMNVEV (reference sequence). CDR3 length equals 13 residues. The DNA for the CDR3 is TGTGCCAGCAGTTTAAGCTCTGGAAACACCATATATTTT. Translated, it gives CASSLSSGNTIYF.

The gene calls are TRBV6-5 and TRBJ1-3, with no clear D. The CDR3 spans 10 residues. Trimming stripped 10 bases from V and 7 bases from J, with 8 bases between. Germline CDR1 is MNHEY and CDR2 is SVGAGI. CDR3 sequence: CATKLNTIYF. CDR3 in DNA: TGTGCCACCAAGTTGAACACCATATATTTT.

This CDR3 reads CASSYVGTQWTEAFF. In nucleotides, the CDR3 is TGTGCCAGCAGTTACGTCGGCACCCAGTGGACTGAAGCTTTCTTT. The rearrangement uses TRBV6-2 or TRBV6-3 and TRBJ1-1; D remains ambiguous. The length of the CDR3 is 15 residues. Germline V gene lookup returns CDR1 MNHEY and CDR2 SVGEGT. V shed 2 bases and J shed 5 bases, with 15 bases lying between them.

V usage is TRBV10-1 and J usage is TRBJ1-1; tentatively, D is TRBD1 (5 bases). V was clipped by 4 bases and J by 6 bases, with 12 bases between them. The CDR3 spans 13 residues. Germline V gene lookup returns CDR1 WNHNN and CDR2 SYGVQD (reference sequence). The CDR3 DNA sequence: TGCGCCAGCAGTGGCGGCTGGGGCGCTGAAGCTTTCTTT. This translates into CASSGGWGAEAFF.

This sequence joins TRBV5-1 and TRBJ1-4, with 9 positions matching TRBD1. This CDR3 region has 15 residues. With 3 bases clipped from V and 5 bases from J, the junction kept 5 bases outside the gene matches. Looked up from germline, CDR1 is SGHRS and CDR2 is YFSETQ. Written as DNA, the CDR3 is TGCGCCAGCAGCTCCGAGGGACAGGGCAATGAAAAACTGTTTTTT. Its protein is CASSSEGQGNEKLFF. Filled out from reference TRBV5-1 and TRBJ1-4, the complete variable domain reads KAGVTQTPRYLIKTRGQQVTLSCSPISGHRSVSWYQQTPGQGLQFLFEYFSETQRNKGNFPGRFSGRQFSNSRSEMNVSTLELGDSALYLCASSSEGQGNEKLFFGSGTQLSVL.

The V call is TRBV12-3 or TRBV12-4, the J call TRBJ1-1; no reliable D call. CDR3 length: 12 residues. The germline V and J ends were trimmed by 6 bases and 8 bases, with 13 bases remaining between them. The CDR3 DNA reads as TGTGCCAGCAGCGAATCTGACTGGGAAGCTTTCTTT. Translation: CASSESDWEAFF.

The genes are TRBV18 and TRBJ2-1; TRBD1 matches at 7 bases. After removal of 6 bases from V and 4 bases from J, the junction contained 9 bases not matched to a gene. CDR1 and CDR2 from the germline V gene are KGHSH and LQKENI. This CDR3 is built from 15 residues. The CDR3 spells CASSPGSGQYNEQFF. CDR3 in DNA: TGTGCCAGCTCTCCGGGTTCGGGACAGTACAATGAGCAGTTCTTC. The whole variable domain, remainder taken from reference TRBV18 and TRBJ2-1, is NAGVMQNPRHLVRRRGQEARLRCSPMKGHSHVYWYRQLPEEGLKFMVYLQKENIIDESGMPKERFSAEFPKEGPSILRIQQVVRGDSAAYFCASSPGSGQYNEQFFGPGTRLTVL.

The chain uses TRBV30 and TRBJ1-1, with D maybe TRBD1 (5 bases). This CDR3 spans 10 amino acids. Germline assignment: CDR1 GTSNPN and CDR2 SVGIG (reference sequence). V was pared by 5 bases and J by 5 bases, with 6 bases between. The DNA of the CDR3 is TGTGCCTGGTGGGGGACTGAAGCTTTCTTT. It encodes CAWWGTEAFF. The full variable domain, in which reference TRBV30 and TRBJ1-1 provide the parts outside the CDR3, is SQTIHQWPATLVQPVGSPLSLECTVEGTSNPNLYWYRQAAGRGLQLLFYSVGIGQISSEVPQNLSASRPQDRQFILSSKKLLLSDSGFYLCAWWGTEAFFGQGTRLTVV.

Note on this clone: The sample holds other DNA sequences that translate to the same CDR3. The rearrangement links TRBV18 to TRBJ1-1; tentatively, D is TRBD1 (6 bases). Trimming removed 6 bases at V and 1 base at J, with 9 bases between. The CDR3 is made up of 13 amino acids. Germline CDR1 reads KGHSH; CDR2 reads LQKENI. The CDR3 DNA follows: TGTGCCAGCTCGGAGGGACAGAACACTGAAGCTTTCTTT. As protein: CASSEGQNTEAFF.

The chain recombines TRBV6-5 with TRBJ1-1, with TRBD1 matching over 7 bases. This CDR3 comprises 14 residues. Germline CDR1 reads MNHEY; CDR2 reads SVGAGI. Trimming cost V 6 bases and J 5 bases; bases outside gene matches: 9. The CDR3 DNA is TGTGCCAGCAGCCTCAGGGGGGAAGCTACTGAAGCTTTCTTT. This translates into CASSLRGEATEAFF.

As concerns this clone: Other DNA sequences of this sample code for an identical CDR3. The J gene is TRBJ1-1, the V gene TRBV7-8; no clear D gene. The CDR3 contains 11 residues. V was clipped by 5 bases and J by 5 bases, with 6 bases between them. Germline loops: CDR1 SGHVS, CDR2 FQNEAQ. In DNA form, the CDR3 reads TGTGCCAGCAGCAGAGGGACTGAAGCTTTCTTT. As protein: CASSRGTEAFF.

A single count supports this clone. CDR3 region: CASSLANVDQPQHF. CDR3 DNA: TGTGCCAGCAGCTTAGCGAATGTAGACCAGCCCCAGCATTTT. The rearrangement uses TRBV7-9 and TRBJ1-5; unclear D gene. Germline V gene sequence: CDR1 SEHNR, CDR2 FQNEAQ (reference sequence). This CDR3 has 14 amino acids. V was shortened by 0 bases and J by 7 bases, with 10 bases between the two germline ends.

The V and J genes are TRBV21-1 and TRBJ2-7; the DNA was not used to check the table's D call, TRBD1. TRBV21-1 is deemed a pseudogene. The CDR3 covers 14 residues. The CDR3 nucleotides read TGTGCCAGCAGCTCCCGGGACAGCTCCTACGAGCAGTACTTC. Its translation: CASSSRDSSYEQYF.

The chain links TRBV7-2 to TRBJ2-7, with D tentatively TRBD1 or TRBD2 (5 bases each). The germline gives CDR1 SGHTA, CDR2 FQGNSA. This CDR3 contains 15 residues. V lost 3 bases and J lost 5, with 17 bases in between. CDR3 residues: CASSLSRGRSDEQYF. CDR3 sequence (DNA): TGTGCCAGCAGCTTGTCCCGGGGCCGGTCGGACGAGCAGTACTTC.

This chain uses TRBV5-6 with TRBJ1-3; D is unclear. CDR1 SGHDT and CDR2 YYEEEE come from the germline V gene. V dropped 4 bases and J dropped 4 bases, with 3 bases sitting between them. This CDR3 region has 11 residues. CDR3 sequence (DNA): TGTGCCAGCAGCGTAGGAAACACCATATATTTT. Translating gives CASSVGNTIYF. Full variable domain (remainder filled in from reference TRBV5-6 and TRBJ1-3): DAGVTQSPTHLIKTRGQQVTLRCSPKSGHDTVSWYQQALGQGPQFIFQYYEEEERQRGNFPDRFSGHQFPNYSSELNVNALLLGDSALYLCASSVGNTIYFGEGSWLTVV.

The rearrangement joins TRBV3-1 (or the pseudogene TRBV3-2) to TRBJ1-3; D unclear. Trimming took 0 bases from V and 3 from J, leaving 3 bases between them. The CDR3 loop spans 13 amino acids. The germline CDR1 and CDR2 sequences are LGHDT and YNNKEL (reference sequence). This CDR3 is CASSQDHGNTIYF. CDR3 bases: TGTGCCAGCAGCCAAGATCATGGAAACACCATATATTTT.